This T cell receptor (beta chain) is drawn from a study of blood T cell repertoires in COVID-19. Across the study: The samples span acute and convalescent COVID-19 from the United States, Italy and Spain.

Profiling relied on immunoSEQ multiplex PCR, and the TCRdb table lists in-frame clones only, not all of them. The top ten clones hold under 7% of a sample with roughly 230,000 clones, 85% of them seen once. Germline loops: CDR1 SGHNT, CDR2 YYREEE (reference sequence). The CDR3 runs 16 residues. Trimming pared 5 bases from V and 4 bases from J, leaving 21 bases between. The sequenced sample was PBMCs or T cells enriched from blood (not recorded which). The receptor was isolated from a woman between 50 and 59 years old who had been exposed to COVID-19. The chain joins TRBV5-4 to TRBJ2-5, with D maybe TRBD2 (5 bases). The CDR3, as DNA: TGTGCCAGCAGTTCCAAATCTTCCTCCGGAGGAGAGACCCAGTACTTC. This translates into CASSSKSSSGGETQYF. The full variable domain, in which reference TRBV5-4 and TRBJ2-5 provide the parts outside the CDR3, is ETGVTQSPTHLIKTRGQQVTLRCSSQSGHNTVSWYQQALGQGPQFIFQYYREEENGRGNFPPRFSGLQFPNYSSELNVNALELDDSALYLCASSSKSSSGGETQYFGPGTRLLVL.